This paragraph reports one T cell receptor (beta chain). Its antigen remains unidentified. This entry comes from a study of shared clonotypes between healthy human individuals. General study points: Naive CD4 clonotypes were shared across several donors at approximately 5.3%.

Germline CDR1 reads GTSNPN; CDR2 reads SVGIG (reference sequence). V was trimmed by 6 bases and J by 4 bases, leaving 13 bases between them. CDR3 length equals 13 residues. Over several immunoSEQ plates, each subset's genomic DNA was distributed in even portions. Clones were read by immunoSEQ multiplex PCR, and TCRdb kept only the in-frame ones, dropping some. The sample consists of hundreds of thousands of clones, more than 60% of them appearing once. The sequenced sample consisted of memory CD4+ T cells sorted from blood. As for subset: CD45RA-negative fraction. The receptor was isolated from a man aged 25 to 40 in good health. This chain joins TRBV30 and TRBJ1-5, with unresolved D. CDR3 amino acids: CACSGLENQPQHF. CDR3 bases: TGTGCCTGTTCGGGTCTTGAGAATCAGCCCCAGCATTTT. The variable domain in full, with the rest retrieved from reference TRBV30 and TRBJ1-5, is SQTIHQWPATLVQPVGSPLSLECTVEGTSNPNLYWYRQAAGRGLQLLFYSVGIGQISSEVPQNLSASRPQDRQFILSSKKLLLSDSGFYLCACSGLENQPQHFGDGTRLSIL.